This is a list of T cell receptor beta chains from one sample in a study of blood T cell repertoires in COVID-19. Using immunoSEQ multiplex PCR, the repertoire was profiled, and TCRdb retains in-frame clones only, with some absent. The repertoire holds around 170,000 clones, with about nine tenths as singletons. Material for sequencing was peripheral blood. These TCRs come from a man in his 60s with acute or convalescent COVID-19. Each CDR3 is given with its conserved first and last residue. Each record gives: J gene, V gene, D gene, clone size, CDR3 DNA, CDR3 protein. A D gene is named only where the DNA matches it firmly. Clone size is given for some rows only: seen once, a few or many times, or a class if the clone is expanded.

TRBJ1-1 | TRBV6-5 | - | - | TGTGCCACCTTCAGGGTTCGCGCTGAAGCTTTCTTT | CATFRVRAEAFF
TRBJ2-7 | TRBV10-3 | - | - | TGTGCCACGCGCGGGGAAGGGGCGACGGTAAGAACCTACGAGCAGTACTTC | CATRGEGATVRTYEQYF
TRBJ1-2 | TRBV9 | - | - | TGTGCCAGCAGCGTAGCAGCGACAGACCTCTATGGCTACACCTTC | CASSVAATDLYGYTF
TRBJ1-2 | TRBV30 | - | - | TGTGCTCGGAAGGGGCAGGATGGCTACACCTTC | CARKGQDGYTF
TRBJ2-7 | TRBV29-1 | - | few | TGCAGCGTTGAGCGGCAGTCGGAGCAGTACTTC | CSVERQSEQYF
TRBJ1-1 | TRBV5-1 | - | - | TGCGCCAGCAGCTCCTCCGGGTCCGTCACTGAAGCTTTCTTT | CASSSSGSVTEAFF
TRBJ2-1 | TRBV7-3 | TRBD2 | - | TGTGCCAGCAGCTCTGGACTAGCGGGGGGTCCCTCCTACAATGAGCAGTTCTTC | CASSSGLAGGPSYNEQFF
TRBJ1-6 | TRBV5-4 | TRBD1 | once | TGTGCCAGCAGCTTGAAGACAGGGAATAATTCACCCCTCCACTTT | CASSLKTGNNSPLHF
TRBJ1-2 | TRBV2 | - | - | TGTGCCAGCAGCCCGAACTATGGCTACACCTTC | CASSPNYGYTF
TRBJ1-2 | TRBV10-3 | TRBD1 | - | TGTGCCATCAGTGTTAGGACAGGGGACTATGGCTACACCTTC | CAISVRTGDYGYTF
TRBJ2-1 | TRBV6-1 | - | - | TGTGCCAGCAGTGAATCCTGGCAGGGCAGAGGCAATGAGCAGTTCTTC | CASSESWQGRGNEQFF
TRBJ2-7 | TRBV7-2 | - | - | TGTGCCAGCAGCTTATTTCCAGCGGGCCTCTACGAGCAGTACTTC | CASSLFPAGLYEQYF
TRBJ1-2 | TRBV3-1/TRBV3-2 | - | - | TGTGCCAGCAGTCCGATCCGGGGGGCGGGCTATGGCTACACCTTC | CASSPIRGAGYGYTF
TRBJ2-5 | TRBV9 | TRBD1 | - | TGTGCCAGCAGCCGACAGGGGGCGCTCGGGACCCAGTACTTC | CASSRQGALGTQYF
TRBJ2-7 | TRBV5-6 | - | once | TGTGCCAGCAGCTTGAACAACGAGCAGTACTTC | CASSLNNEQYF
TRBJ2-2 | TRBV7-9 | TRBD1 | - | TGTGCCAGCAGTTTTCAGGGGGCAGGCGGGGAGCTGTTTTTT | CASSFQGAGGELFF
TRBJ2-7 | TRBV9 | TRBD2 | - | TGTGCCAGCAGCGTAATAGCGGGTTCCGACGAGCAGTACTTC | CASSVIAGSDEQYF
TRBJ1-2 | TRBV12-3/TRBV12-4 | - | - | TGTGCCAGCAGTTTAGGACAGAACCATGGCTACACCTTC | CASSLGQNHGYTF
TRBJ2-7 | TRBV4-1 | - | - | TGCGCCAGCAGCCAAGCCCGGGGTGGAGGCTACGAGCAGTACTTC | CASSQARGGGYEQYF
TRBJ2-3 | TRBV11-2 | - | - | TGTGCCAGCAGCCCCCTGGCGGTTAGCACAGATACGCAGTATTTT | CASSPLAVSTDTQYF
TRBJ1-2 | TRBV27 | - | - | TGTGCCAGCAGTTTAATCGGGGGTAGCTATGGCTACACCTTC | CASSLIGGSYGYTF
TRBJ2-3 | TRBV4-1 | TRBD2 | - | TGCGCCAGCAGCCAAGATAGCGGGGCCCGAGGTGATACGCAGTATTTT | CASSQDSGARGDTQYF
TRBJ1-1 | TRBV10-3 | - | - | TGTGCCATCAGTGAAGGGCGCGGGGAGACTGAAGCTTTCTTT | CAISEGRGETEAFF
TRBJ2-3 | TRBV18 | - | - | TGTGCCAGCTCACCGGGACTTAACACAGATACGCAGTATTTT | CASSPGLNTDTQYF
TRBJ2-7 | TRBV6-2/TRBV6-3 | - | once | TGTGCCAGCAGTAACTTGCGGGGAGGCGAGCAGTACTTC | CASSNLRGGEQYF
TRBJ1-1 | TRBV9 | TRBD1 | - | TGTGCCAGCAGCGTAGGACAGGGAACCACTGAAGCTTTCTTT | CASSVGQGTTEAFF
TRBJ1-3 | TRBV19 | TRBD1 | - | TGTGCCAGTAGTTCACGGGACAGGGCAGGAAACACCATATATTTT | CASSSRDRAGNTIYF
TRBJ2-3 | TRBV4-3 | - | - | TGCGCCAGCAGCCAAGTAGAGGGCGCCACAGATACGCAGTATTTT | CASSQVEGATDTQYF
TRBJ2-2 | TRBV7-2 | TRBD2 | - | TGTGCCAGCAGCTTCAGATTTAGCGGGAGTAGGATCGGGGAGCTGTTTTTT | CASSFRFSGSRIGELFF
TRBJ2-1 | TRBV5-1 | - | - | TGCGCCAGCAGCTTGGCCAAATACAATGAGCAGTTCTTC | CASSLAKYNEQFF
TRBJ1-4 | TRBV12-5 | - | - | TGTGCTAGTGGTCCGCAGAAAGCAACTAATGAAAAACTGTTTTTT | CASGPQKATNEKLFF
TRBJ2-3 | TRBV5-8 | - | - | TGTGCCAGCAGCTGGACAAGACGGGACTGGACGTATTTT | CASSWTRRDWTYF
TRBJ1-2 | TRBV7-2 | TRBD1 | - | TGTGCCAGCAGCTTGGACAGGGGGGACTATGGCTACACCTTC | CASSLDRGDYGYTF
TRBJ2-3 | TRBV3-1/TRBV3-2 | - | - | TGTGCCAGCAGCCAAGGGAAGGGGGTGGCAGATACGCAGTATTTT | CASSQGKGVADTQYF
TRBJ2-2 | TRBV12-5 | - | - | TGTGCTAGTGGTTCGCCGCGGCTCACGAACACCGGGGAGCTGTTTTTT | CASGSPRLTNTGELFF
TRBJ2-1 | TRBV7-2 | - | - | TGTGCCAGCAGCTCCGCGAATGAGCAGTTCTTC | CASSSANEQFF
TRBJ2-2 | TRBV7-3 | TRBD2 | few | TGTGCCAGCAGCCCAGGACTAGCGGGAAACGCGAACACCGGGGAGCTGTTTTTT | CASSPGLAGNANTGELFF
TRBJ1-4 | TRBV10-3 | - | - | TGTGCCATCACCGCAGCAACTAATGAAAAACTGTTTTTT | CAITAATNEKLFF